This entry concerns a single T cell receptor (beta chain). What it binds is not known. Deep was the level at which the assay was run. In the original processing: Junction-only sequences without quality scores were provided by ImmunoSEQ, so filtering was different. The repertoire was sequenced with immunoSEQ multiplex PCR; TCRdb's copy has only in-frame clones and lacks some. The V and J calls and clone size were taken over from that table, and D and trimming were inferred from the DNA. The sample lists a few hundred thousand clones, about 74% occurring once. The data stem from a study of shared clonotypes between healthy human individuals. Study-wide results and caveats: Clonotype sharing among donors, it was expected, would be affected by sequencing depth.

V was clipped by 0 bases and J by 5 bases, with 8 bases between them. The CDR3 spans 14 residues. CDR1 is SGDLS, CDR2 YYNGEE, per germline. This receptor was taken from a middle-aged woman in good health. Some clones in this sample may be carry-over from other donors' samples. Material: PBMCs. The rearrangement links TRBV9 to TRBJ1-4; D is ambiguous. DNA of the CDR3: TGTGCCAGCAGCGTAGGCCTGGCGAATGAAAAACTGTTTTTT. It translates to CASSVGLANEKLFF.